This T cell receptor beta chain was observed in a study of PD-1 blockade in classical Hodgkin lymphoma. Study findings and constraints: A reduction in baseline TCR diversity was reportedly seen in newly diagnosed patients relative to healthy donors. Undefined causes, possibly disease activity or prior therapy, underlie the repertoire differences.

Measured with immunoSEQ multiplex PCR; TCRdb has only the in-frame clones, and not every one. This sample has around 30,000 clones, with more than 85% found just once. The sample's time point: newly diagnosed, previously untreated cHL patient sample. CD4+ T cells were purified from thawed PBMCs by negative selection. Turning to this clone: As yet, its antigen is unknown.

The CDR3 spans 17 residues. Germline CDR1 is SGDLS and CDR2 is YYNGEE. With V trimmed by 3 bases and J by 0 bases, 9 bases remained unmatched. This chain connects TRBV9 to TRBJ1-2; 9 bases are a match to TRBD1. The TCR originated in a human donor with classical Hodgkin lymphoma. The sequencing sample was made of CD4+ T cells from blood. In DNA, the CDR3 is TGTGCCAGCAGCGCTTACAGGGGGCGCGTCGCTAACTATGGCTACACCTTC. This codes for CASSAYRGRVANYGYTF. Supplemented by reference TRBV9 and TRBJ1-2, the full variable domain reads DSGVTQTPKHLITATGQRVTLRCSPRSGDLSVYWYQQSLDQGLQFLIQYYNGEERAKGNILERFSAQQFPDLHSELNLSSLELGDSALYFCASSAYRGRVANYGYTFGSGTRLTVV.